Listed below are T cell receptor beta chains from one sample, sequenced in a study of T-cell reconstitution after alpha-beta-depleted transplantation in children. A single record per CDR3 protein comes from TCRdb applying MiXCR to the PCR reads. This table holds some 830,000 distinct CDR3 sequences, 16% found once. The sample was PBMCs, mostly from graft donor cells, taken 360 days after TCRalphabeta/CD19-depleted stem cell transplant. All receptors come from a male patient under 18 who had a stem cell transplant for acute lymphoblastic leukemia, so the T cells may come from the graft donor. CDR3s include the opening cysteine and the closing phenylalanine or tryptophan. D genes are given only for firm matches. Clone size is shown for a subset of rows, as once, few, many or a class of expanded clone.

J | size | V | D | CDR3 | DNA
TRBJ2-7 | . | TRBV29-1 | TRBD2 | CSVQRGSTYEQYF | TGCAGCGTGCAGCGGGGATCTACCTACGAGCAGTACTTC
TRBJ1-3 | . | TRBV20-1 | TRBD1 | CSADNRGYGNTIYF | TGCAGTGCTGATAACAGGGGTTATGGAAACACCATATATTTT
TRBJ2-1 | few | TRBV7-6 | TRBD2 | CASSLALGSSGSPSNEQFF | TGTGCCAGCAGCTTAGCGCTTGGGTCTAGCGGGAGTCCGTCGAATGAGCAGTTCTTC
TRBJ2-3 | few | TRBV7-3 | TRBD2 | CASSFLAGGPADTQYF | TGTGCCAGCAGCTTTCTAGCGGGAGGGCCGGCAGATACGCAGTATTTT
TRBJ2-2 | many | TRBV5-5 | TRBD1 | CASSATGGGELFF | TGTGCCAGCAGCGCCACAGGGGGCGGGGAGCTGTTTTTT
TRBJ2-5 | many | TRBV29-1 | . | CSVVRQGGETQYF | TGCAGCGTTGTTCGGCAGGGAGGAGAGACCCAGTACTTC
TRBJ2-3 | . | TRBV7-3 | TRBD2 | CASSSRTSGRVTDTQYF | TGTGCCAGCAGCTCCCGGACTAGCGGGAGGGTAACAGATACGCAGTATTTT
TRBJ2-7 | . | TRBV7-8 | . | CASSLGIPLSSYEQYF | TGTGCCAGCAGCCTGGGTATCCCACTCAGCTCCTACGAGCAGTACTTC
TRBJ2-3 | . | TRBV5-1 | . | CASSLARGAGTDTQYF | TGCGCCAGCAGCTTGGCCCGGGGGGCTGGCACAGATACGCAGTATTTT
TRBJ2-1 | . | TRBV5-1 | . | CASSLTGESYNEQFF | TGCGCCAGCAGCTTAACGGGAGAATCCTACAATGAGCAGTTCTTC
TRBJ2-4 | . | TRBV5-1 | . | CASSPADSNGKVAIQYF | TGCGCCAGCAGCCCAGCGGACAGTAATGGGAAGGTGGCGATTCAGTACTTC
TRBJ2-5 | . | TRBV4-1 | TRBD2 | CASSQDGLAGGETQYF | TGCGCCAGCAGCCAAGATGGACTAGCGGGAGGAGAGACCCAGTACTTC
TRBJ2-7 | . | TRBV7-3 | . | CASSLARGAPYEQYF | TGTGCCAGCAGCTTGGCCCGGGGAGCCCCCTACGAGCAGTACTTC
TRBJ2-1 | . | TRBV10-3 | . | CAITLTNEQFF | TGTGCCATCACGCTAACCAATGAGCAGTTCTTC
TRBJ2-5 | few | TRBV9 | . | CASSVSPRDRGGAQYF | TGTGCCAGCAGCGTGTCGCCCCGGGACAGAGGAGGGGCCCAGTACTTC
TRBJ2-7 | many | TRBV7-2 | TRBD2 | CASSLVVAGPSYEQYF | TGTGCCAGCAGCTTAGTGGTAGCGGGCCCTTCCTACGAGCAGTACTTC
TRBJ1-2 | few | TRBV18 | TRBD1 | CASSTVGQGIYGYTF | TGTGCCAGCTCAACTGTAGGACAGGGGATCTATGGCTACACCTTC
TRBJ1-6 | . | TRBV20-1 | TRBD1 | CSAFSPGQAASPLHF | TGCAGTGCTTTCTCCCCCGGACAGGCAGCTTCACCCCTCCACTTT
TRBJ1-2 | few | TRBV9 | . | CASNQWGSLGYTF | TGTGCCAGCAACCAGTGGGGGTCCCTAGGCTACACCTTC
TRBJ2-3 | . | TRBV18 | TRBD2 | CASSPGAGGSDTQYF | TGTGCCAGCTCACCCGGAGCGGGAGGGTCAGATACGCAGTATTTT
TRBJ2-7 | many | TRBV12-3/TRBV12-4 | TRBD1 | CASSDRGNSYEQYF | TGTGCCAGCAGTGACAGGGGGAATTCCTACGAGCAGTACTTC
TRBJ2-7 | few | TRBV20-1 | TRBD1 | CSAGRDRSYEQYF | TGCAGTGCGGGCCGGGACAGATCCTACGAGCAGTACTTC
TRBJ2-7 | . | TRBV18 | . | CASSPARATGAGEQYF | TGTGCCAGCTCACCAGCTAGGGCAACGGGAGCCGGCGAGCAGTACTTC
TRBJ2-7 | many | TRBV6-5 | . | CASSYEGVSYEQYF | TGTGCCAGCAGTTACGAAGGGGTTTCCTACGAGCAGTACTTC
TRBJ2-5 | . | TRBV5-1 | . | CASSLARGSETQYF | TGCGCCAGCAGCTTGGCCAGGGGTTCGGAGACCCAGTACTTC
TRBJ2-1 | many | TRBV3-1 | . | CASREGSLSYNEQFF | TGTGCCAGCAGGGAGGGGTCCCTCTCCTACAATGAGCAGTTCTTC